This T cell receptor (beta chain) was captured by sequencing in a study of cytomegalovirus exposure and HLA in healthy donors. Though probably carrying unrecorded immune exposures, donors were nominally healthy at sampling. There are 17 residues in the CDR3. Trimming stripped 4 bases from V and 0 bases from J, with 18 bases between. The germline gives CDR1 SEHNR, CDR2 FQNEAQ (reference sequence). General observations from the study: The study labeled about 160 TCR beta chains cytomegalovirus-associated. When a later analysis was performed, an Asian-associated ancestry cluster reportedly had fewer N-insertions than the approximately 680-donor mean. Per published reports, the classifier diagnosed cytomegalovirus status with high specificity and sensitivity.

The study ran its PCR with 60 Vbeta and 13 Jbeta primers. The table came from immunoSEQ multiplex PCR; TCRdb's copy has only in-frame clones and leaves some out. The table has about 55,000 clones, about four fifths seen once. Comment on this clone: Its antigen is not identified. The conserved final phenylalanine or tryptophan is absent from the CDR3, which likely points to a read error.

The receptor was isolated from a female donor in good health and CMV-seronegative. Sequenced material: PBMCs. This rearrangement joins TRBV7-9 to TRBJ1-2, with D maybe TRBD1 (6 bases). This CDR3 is CASSSISLGASNYGYTL. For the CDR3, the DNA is TGTGCCAGCAGCTCCATATCCTTGGGGGCCTCTAACTATGGCTACACCCTC.